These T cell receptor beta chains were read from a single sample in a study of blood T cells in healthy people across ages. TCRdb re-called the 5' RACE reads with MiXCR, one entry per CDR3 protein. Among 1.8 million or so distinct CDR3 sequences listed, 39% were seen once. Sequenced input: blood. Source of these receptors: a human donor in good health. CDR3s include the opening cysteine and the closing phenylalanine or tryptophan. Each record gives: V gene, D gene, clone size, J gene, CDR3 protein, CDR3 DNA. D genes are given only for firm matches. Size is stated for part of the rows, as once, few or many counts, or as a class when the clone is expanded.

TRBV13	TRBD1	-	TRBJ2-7	CASRSRTGTYEQYF	TGTGCCAGCAGATCCCGGACAGGTACCTACGAGCAGTACTTC
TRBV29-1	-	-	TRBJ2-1	CSPVGGTSYNEQFF	TGCAGCCCGGTAGGAGGCACATCCTACAATGAGCAGTTCTTC
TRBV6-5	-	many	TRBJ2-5	CASSDGQNQETQYF	TGTGCCAGCAGTGATGGACAGAACCAAGAGACCCAGTACTTC
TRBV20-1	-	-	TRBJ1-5	CSAMGRIQPQHF	TGCAGTGCTATGGGGCGCATTCAGCCCCAGCATTTT
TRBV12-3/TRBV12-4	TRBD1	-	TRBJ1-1	CASSSMAGGGTEAFF	TGTGCCAGCAGTTCCATGGCAGGGGGGGGGACTGAAGCTTTCTTT
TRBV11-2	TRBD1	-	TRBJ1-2	CASSLEVTGGGHTF	TGTGCCAGCAGCTTAGAGGTTACAGGGGGTGGCCACACCTTC
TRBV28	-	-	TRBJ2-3	CASSRGLAASTDTQYF	TGTGCCAGCAGTAGAGGATTAGCGGCGAGCACAGATACGCAGTATTTT
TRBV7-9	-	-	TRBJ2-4	CASSFFVGQALTIQYF	TGTGCCAGCAGCTTTTTTGTCGGTCAGGCGCTTACCATTCAGTACTTC
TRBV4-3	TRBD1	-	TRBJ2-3	CASSQDSTGAGTDTQYF	TGCGCCAGCAGCCAAGACTCAACAGGGGCGGGCACAGATACGCAGTATTTT
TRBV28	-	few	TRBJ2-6	CASSPGVSSGANVLTF	TGTGCCAGCAGTCCCGGGGTAAGCTCTGGGGCCAACGTCCTGACTTTC
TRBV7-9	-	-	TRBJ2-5	CASSPRVELKQYF	TGTGCCAGCAGCCCCCGTGTCGAGTTGAAGCAGTACTTC
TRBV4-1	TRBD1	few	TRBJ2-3	CASSQGDRGLTDTQYF	TGCGCCAGCAGCCAAGGGGACAGGGGGCTAACAGATACGCAGTATTTT
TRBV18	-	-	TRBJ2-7	CASSPPGVGLWYF	TGTGCCAGCTCACCCCCCGGGGTAGGGCTCTGGTACTTC
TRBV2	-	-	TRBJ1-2	CVSSAAGPNYGYTF	TGTGTCAGCAGTGCGGCAGGCCCTAACTATGGCTACACCTTC
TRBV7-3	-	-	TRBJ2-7	CASSPSGGLGEQYF	TGTGCCAGCAGCCCGAGTGGAGGTTTAGGAGAGCAGTACTTC
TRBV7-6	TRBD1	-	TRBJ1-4	CASRADRGSTNEKLFF	TGTGCCAGCAGGGCGGACAGGGGAAGTACTAATGAAAAACTGTTTTTT
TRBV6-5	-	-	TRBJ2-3	CATRSGGTDTQYF	TGTGCCACTCGGAGTGGGGGCACAGATACGCAGTATTTT
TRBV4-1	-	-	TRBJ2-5	CASSQETSAWGTQYF	TGCGCCAGCAGCCAAGAGACCAGCGCTTGGGGGACCCAGTACTTC
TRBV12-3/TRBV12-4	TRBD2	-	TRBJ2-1	CASSFSREGEQFF	TGTGCCAGCAGTTTTAGCAGGGAGGGTGAGCAGTTCTTC
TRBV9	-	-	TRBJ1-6	CASSPDGGNSPLHF	TGTGCCAGCAGCCCAGACGGGGGTAATTCACCCCTCCACTTT
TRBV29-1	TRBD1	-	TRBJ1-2	CSAKGIQDRSYGYTF	TGCAGCGCCAAGGGTATCCAGGACAGGAGCTATGGCTACACCTTC
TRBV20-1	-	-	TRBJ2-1	CSTLGRGSYNEQFF	TGCAGTACGCTAGGGCGGGGCTCCTACAATGAGCAGTTCTTC
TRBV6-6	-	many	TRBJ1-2	CASSYSRRGDNYGYTF	TGTGCCAGCAGTTACTCGAGAAGAGGGGACAACTATGGCTACACCTTC
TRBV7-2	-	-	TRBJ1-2	CASSSDLNYGYTF	TGTGCCAGCAGCTCAGACCTTAACTATGGCTACACCTTC
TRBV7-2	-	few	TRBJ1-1	CASNPGLPGDTEAFF	TGTGCCAGCAACCCAGGGCTCCCCGGAGACACTGAAGCTTTCTTT
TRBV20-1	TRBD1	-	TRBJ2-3	CSAGMTGMDTDTQYF	TGCAGTGCTGGAATGACAGGGATGGATACAGATACGCAGTATTTT
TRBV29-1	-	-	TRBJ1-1	CSVSGGEDTEAFF	TGCAGCGTATCAGGCGGGGAGGACACTGAAGCTTTCTTT